This T cell receptor (beta chain) was found in a study of T cell responses to AZD1222 COVID-19 vaccine. V shed 3 bases and J shed 3 bases, with 11 bases lying between them. The CDR3 is made up of 13 amino acids. Germline-derived CDR1 and CDR2 are DFQATT and SNEGSKA (reference sequence). The repertoire was sequenced with immunoSEQ multiplex PCR; TCRdb's copy has only in-frame clones and lacks some. The sample has about 190,000 clones; approximately 91% are singletons. This rearrangement joins TRBV20-1 to TRBJ1-2; D is unclear. This TCR came from an adult in good health. The material sequenced was peripheral blood, taken on day 0 of AZD1222 vaccination. CDR3 DNA sequence: TGCAGTGCTAGTCACGCGGGAGACTATGGCTACACCTTC. Translation: CSASHAGDYGYTF.